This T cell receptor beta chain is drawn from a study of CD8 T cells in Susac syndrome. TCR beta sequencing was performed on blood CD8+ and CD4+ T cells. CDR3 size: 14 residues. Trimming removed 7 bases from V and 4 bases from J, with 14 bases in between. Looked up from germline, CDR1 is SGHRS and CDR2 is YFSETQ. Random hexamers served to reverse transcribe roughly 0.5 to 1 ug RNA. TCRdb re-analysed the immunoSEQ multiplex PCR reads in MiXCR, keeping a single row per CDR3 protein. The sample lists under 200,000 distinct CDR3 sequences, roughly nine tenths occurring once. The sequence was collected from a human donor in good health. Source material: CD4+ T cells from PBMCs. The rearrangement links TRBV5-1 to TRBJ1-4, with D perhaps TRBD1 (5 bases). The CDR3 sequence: CASARDGDNEKLFF. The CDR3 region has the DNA TGCGCCAGCGCCAGGGACGGAGATAATGAAAAACTGTTTTTT. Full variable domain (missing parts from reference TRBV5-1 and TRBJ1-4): KAGVTQTPRYLIKTRGQQVTLSCSPISGHRSVSWYQQTPGQGLQFLFEYFSETQRNKGNFPGRFSGRQFSNSRSEMNVSTLELGDSALYLCASARDGDNEKLFFGSGTQLSVL.